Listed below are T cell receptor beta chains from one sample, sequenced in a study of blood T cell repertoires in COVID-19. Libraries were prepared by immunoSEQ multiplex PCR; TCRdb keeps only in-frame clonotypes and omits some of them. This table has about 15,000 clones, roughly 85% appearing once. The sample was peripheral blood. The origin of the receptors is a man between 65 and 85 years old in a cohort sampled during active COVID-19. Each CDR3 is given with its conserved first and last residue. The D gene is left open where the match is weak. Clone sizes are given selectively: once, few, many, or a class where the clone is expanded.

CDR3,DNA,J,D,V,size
CASSQDQGLDYGYTF,TGCGCCAGCAGCCAAGATCAGGGTTTGGACTATGGCTACACCTTC,TRBJ1-2,-,TRBV4-1,large
CASSPGRTSGQETQYF,TGTGCCAGCAGCCCTGGTCGGACTAGCGGACAAGAGACCCAGTACTTC,TRBJ2-5,TRBD2,TRBV7-8,-
CASSARLLAGETDTQYF,TGTGCCAGCAGCGCACGGTTACTAGCGGGAGAAACAGATACGCAGTATTTT,TRBJ2-3,TRBD2,TRBV11-3,-
CASSPDSRTGNTIYF,TGTGCCAGCAGCCCGGACAGCAGGACTGGAAACACCATATATTTT,TRBJ1-3,-,TRBV7-2,-
CASSASSGRVETQYF,TGTGCCAGCAGCGCCTCGAGCGGGAGGGTTGAGACCCAGTACTTC,TRBJ2-5,TRBD2,TRBV2,-
CASSPSYWGQSPLHF,TGTGCCAGCAGCCCCTCTTACTGGGGGCAATCACCCCTCCACTTT,TRBJ1-6,-,TRBV9,few
CSASRHSGRRNNEQFF,TGCAGTGCTAGTCGACATAGCGGGAGACGTAACAATGAGCAGTTCTTC,TRBJ2-1,TRBD2,TRBV20-1,-
CASSIEGRQETQYF,TGTGCCAGTAGTATAGAGGGCAGACAAGAGACCCAGTACTTC,TRBJ2-5,-,TRBV19,once
CASGHDRGNTIYF,TGTGCCAGCGGGCACGACAGGGGAAACACCATATATTTT,TRBJ1-3,-,TRBV7-9,few
CASSHAGLAGAEQFF,TGTGCCAGCAGCCACGCCGGACTAGCGGGAGCTGAGCAGTTCTTC,TRBJ2-1,TRBD2,TRBV4-2,-
CASSLTRTDTQYF,TGTGCCAGCAGTTTAACGCGGACAGATACGCAGTATTTT,TRBJ2-3,-,TRBV27,-
CASSPDSNQPQHF,TGTGCCAGCTCACCGGACAGTAATCAGCCCCAGCATTTT,TRBJ1-5,-,TRBV18,-
CAWRVSLAGAGELFF,TGTGCCTGGAGAGTATCGCTAGCGGGAGCCGGGGAGCTGTTTTTT,TRBJ2-2,TRBD2,TRBV30,-
CASSRDSSNTGELFF,TGTGCCAGCAGTCGGGACAGTAGCAACACCGGGGAGCTGTTTTTT,TRBJ2-2,TRBD1,TRBV7-2,-
CASSQGTGGNSPLHF,TGCGCCAGCAGCCAGGGGACAGGGGGCAATTCACCCCTCCACTTT,TRBJ1-6,TRBD1,TRBV4-1,-
CASSYANGLAGAEQYF,TGTGCCAGCAGTTATGCAAACGGGCTAGCGGGAGCTGAGCAGTACTTC,TRBJ2-7,TRBD2,TRBV6-6,few
CATSDLRETQYF,TGTGCCACCAGTGATCTCAGAGAGACCCAGTACTTC,TRBJ2-5,-,TRBV24-1,-
CASSPLGQGEAFF,TGTGCCAGCAGCCCTCTAGGACAGGGTGAAGCTTTCTTT,TRBJ1-1,TRBD1,TRBV5-5,-
CAWDRFYGYTF,TGTGCCTGGGACAGATTCTATGGCTACACCTTC,TRBJ1-2,-,TRBV30,few
CASSSGLGIDNEQFF,TGTGCCAGCAGCTCGGGACTAGGAATCGACAATGAGCAGTTCTTC,TRBJ2-1,TRBD2,TRBV6-5,-
CASSLGGGATSTTEDAFF,TGCGCCAGCAGCTTGGGAGGGGGGGCGACGAGTACGACCGAAGACGCTTTCTTT,TRBJ1-1,-,TRBV5-1,-
CASRQTSGSRNEQFF,TGTGCCAGCAGACAAACTAGCGGGAGCCGCAATGAGCAGTTCTTC,TRBJ2-1,TRBD2,TRBV6-5,-
CASSRGQRTGTEAFF,TGTGCCAGCAGTAGGGGCCAAAGAACCGGCACTGAAGCTTTCTTT,TRBJ1-1,-,TRBV6-5,few